Shown below are 10 T cell receptor beta chains from a single sample sequenced in a study of identical twins. TCRdb fed the 5' RACE reads into MiXCR, producing one record per CDR3 protein. The data contain some 460,000 distinct CDR3 sequences, 12% to 15% of them singletons. Separately, the same data were catalogued under a study of yellow fever vaccine responses in identical twins.

Sequencing was done on a sample of CD4+ T cells sorted from blood. Receptors originate from a woman between 18 and 29 years old in good health.

In this sample, this clonotype turned up a few times. The rearrangement uses TRBV5-1 and TRBJ1-4; 9 bases map to TRBD1. After removal of 5 bases from V and 7 bases from J, the junction contained 15 bases not matched to a gene. Germline CDR1 and CDR2: SGHRS and YFSETQ. The CDR3 runs to 17 residues. For the CDR3, the DNA is TGCGCCAGCAGTCTGACCGGGACAGGGCGGAGTGGTGAAAAACTGTTTTTT. This gives the protein CASSLTGTGRSGEKLFF.

V gene TRBV19 combines with J gene TRBJ2-7; D remains ambiguous. The CDR3 spans 12 residues. Germline lookup yields CDR1 LNHDA and CDR2 SQIVND (reference sequence). V dropped 4 bases and J dropped 7 bases, with 11 bases sitting between them. DNA for the CDR3: TGTGCCAGTAGTACTGGGCGTAGGGAGCAGTACTTC. This codes for CASSTGRREQYF.

The rearrangement links TRBV4-2 to TRBJ2-1; 7 bases align to TRBD2. V was clipped by 0 bases and J by 6 bases; unmatched bases: 23. Germline assignment: CDR1 LGHNA and CDR2 YNFKEQ. This CDR3 is 21 amino acids long. Written as DNA, the CDR3 is TGTGCCAGCAGCCAAGATTCGGGATACGGGGCCTTGGGCGGGGGATTCAATGAGCAGTTCTTC. Its protein product is CASSQDSGYGALGGGFNEQFF.

This clonotype has just a few counts. Germline and junction disagree at one end, which may indicate a read error. CDR3 bases: TGTGCCAGCAGCTTAGGGGACGGAAATTCGCCCCTCCACTTT. Translation gives CASSLGDGNSPLHF. The V gene is TRBV7-9, the J gene TRBJ1-6, with D perhaps matching TRBD1 (5 bases). CDR3 length equals 14 residues. Germline V gives CDR1 SEHNR, CDR2 FQNEAQ (reference sequence).

In this sample, this clonotype turned up many times. The J gene is TRBJ2-3, the V gene TRBV7-6; perhaps TRBD1 as D (5 bases). This CDR3 is 15 amino acids long. The V end was cut by 10 bases, the J end by 4 bases, with 21 bases between. Germline CDR1 and CDR2: SGHVS and FNYEAQ. DNA of the CDR3: TGTGCCACAATCGTGGCAGGGATTCTGTCAGATACGCAGTATTTT. Protein product: CATIVAGILSDTQYF.

This clonotype appeared a few times. The rearrangement joins TRBV18 to TRBJ2-7; D gene unclear. This CDR3 region has 15 residues. V shed 2 bases and J shed 5 bases, with 16 bases lying between them. CDR1 KGHSH and CDR2 LQKENI come from the germline V gene. The CDR3 here is CASSPSQGVNDEQYF. CDR3 DNA sequence: TGTGCCAGCTCACCATCTCAAGGAGTTAACGACGAGCAGTACTTC.

This clonotype was recorded many times. V and J are TRBV12-3 or TRBV12-4 and TRBJ1-2, with D unclear. The V gene lost 5 bases and the J gene lost 7 bases, with 20 bases spanning the gap. The CDR3 has 15 residues. CDR3 residues: CASSQSGREVAGYTF. DNA for the CDR3: TGTGCCAGCAGTCAGTCAGGAAGGGAGGTGGCTGGCTACACCTTC.

The gene calls are TRBV18 and TRBJ2-5, with D perhaps assigned TRBD1 or TRBD2 (5 bases each). The CDR3 consists of 15 residues. The V end was cut by 6 bases, the J end by 2 bases, with 16 bases between. Germline V lookup: CDR1 KGHSH, CDR2 LQKENI. The CDR3 sequence: CASSPGTGRQETQYF. The CDR3 DNA reads as TGTGCCAGCTCCCCTGGGACGGGCAGGCAAGAGACCCAGTACTTC. Looking up the rest from reference TRBV18 and TRBJ2-5 gives the full variable domain: NAGVMQNPRHLVRRRGQEARLRCSPMKGHSHVYWYRQLPEEGLKFMVYLQKENIIDESGMPKERFSAEFPKEGPSILRIQQVVRGDSAAYFCASSPGTGRQETQYFGPGTRLLVL.

The chain is built from TRBV9 and TRBJ2-1, with D possibly being TRBD2 (6 bases). Germline V gene data show CDR1 as SGDLS and CDR2 as YYNGEE. The ends were cut back, 0 bases at V and 5 bases at J, with 15 bases in the middle. The CDR3 has 16 residues. DNA for the CDR3: TGTGCCAGCAGCGTAGTTCGAGCGGGCGTTAACAATGAGCAGTTCTTC. Its translation: CASSVVRAGVNNEQFF.

This chain joins TRBV7-8 and TRBJ2-1; D perhaps matches TRBD2 (6 bases). The CDR3 sequence is 13 residues long. Per the germline V gene, CDR1 is SGHVS and CDR2 is FQNEAQ. The ends were cut back, 5 bases at V and 6 bases at J, with 11 bases in the middle. The CDR3 coding sequence is TGTGCCAGCAGCGAGCGGGCCGCCAATGAGCAGTTCTTC. Encoded protein: CASSERAANEQFF.